This TCR beta chain was documented in a study of blood T cell repertoires in COVID-19. About the research overall: T cells, B-cell-depleted T cells, or PBMCs provided the cDNA or gDNA that served as material.

The CDR3 totals 14 residues. Germline V CDR1 and CDR2: MDHEN, SYDVKM. With 7 bases clipped from V and 3 bases from J, the junction kept 3 bases outside the gene matches. Per the original methods: Estimates of nucleated cell counts were drawn from the amplification of reference gene primers. Produced via immunoSEQ multiplex PCR; TCRdb's table is partial and in-frame only. The DNA was the basis for D and trimming; V, J and clone size are from that table. The table includes 50,000 to 80,000 clones, 88% detected once. The sequencing input was peripheral blood. The chain is built from TRBV28 and TRBJ1-6; the match to TRBD1 covers 7 bases. This TCR derives from a woman aged 55 to 70 with COVID-19, enrolled during active disease. CDR3 nucleotides: TGTGCCAGCAATAACAGGGGCTATAATTCACCCCTCCACTTT. Its translation is CASNNRGYNSPLHF.